This TCR beta chain emerged from a study of T cells in narcolepsy. Study findings and constraints: Blood of same and different patients, but not healthy controls, reportedly held recurring autoreactive clonotypes.

This clone was found a few times. Its antigen is unidentified. Only in-frame clones appear in the TCRdb table, and some are missing; sequencing was by immunoSEQ multiplex PCR. The sample holds 23,000 or so clones, approximately 84% seen once. CDR1 and CDR2 from the germline V gene are MDHEN and SYDVKM. V was clipped by 7 bases and J by 6 bases; unmatched bases: 11. This CDR3 contains 14 residues. The genes are TRBV28 and TRBJ2-7; 8 bases match TRBD1. This sequence was found in a human donor with narcolepsy. The sequenced sample was CD45RA- memory CD4+ T cells from PBMCs. CDR3 in DNA: TGTGCCAGCATCCCGGGACAGGAGTTAGCCGAGCAGTACTTC. This encodes CASIPGQELAEQYF.